Sequencing of this T cell receptor (beta chain) was carried out in a study of blood T cell repertoires in COVID-19. Method: immunoSEQ multiplex PCR; TCRdb's copy keeps in-frame clones and lacks some. The sample consists of tens of thousands of clones, roughly 84% of them appearing once. Trimming took off 3 bases at V and 1 base at J, with 15 bases between the two ends. Germline V gene data show CDR1 as SGHAT and CDR2 as FQNNGV. CDR3 length: 17 residues. The receptor comes from a man between 50 and 59 years old with acute or convalescent COVID-19. The chain combines TRBV11-2 with TRBJ2-2, with a weak D call TRBD2 (5 bases). Sequences were obtained from peripheral blood. The CDR3 nucleotides read TGTGCCAGCAGCTTGGAGTCGCGGAGGAGGAACACCGGGGAGCTGTTTTTT. Encoded protein: CASSLESRRRNTGELFF.